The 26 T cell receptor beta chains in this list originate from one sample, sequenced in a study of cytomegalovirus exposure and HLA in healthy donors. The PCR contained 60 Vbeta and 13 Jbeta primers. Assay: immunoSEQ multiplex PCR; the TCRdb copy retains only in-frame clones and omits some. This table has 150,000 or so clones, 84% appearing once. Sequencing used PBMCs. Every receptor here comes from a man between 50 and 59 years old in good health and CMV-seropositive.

CDR3 in DNA: TGTGCCAGCAGCTCCACAGGGGTTTCCTACGAGCAGTACGTC. Protein product: CASSSTGVSYEQYV. The V call is TRBV5-4, the J call TRBJ2-7; the match to TRBD1 covers 7 bases. This CDR3 has 14 amino acids. Trimming at V came to 3 bases and at J to 1 base, leaving 4 bases not matched to a gene. The germline gives CDR1 SGHNT, CDR2 YYREEE (reference sequence).

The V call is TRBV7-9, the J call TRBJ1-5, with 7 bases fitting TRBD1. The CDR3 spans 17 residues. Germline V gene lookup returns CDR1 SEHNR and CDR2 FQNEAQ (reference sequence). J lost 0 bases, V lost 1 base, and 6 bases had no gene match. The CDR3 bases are TGTGCCAGCAGCTTAGTCGGAGGGGGCCTTAGCAATCAGCCCCAGCATTTT. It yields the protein CASSLVGGGLSNQPQHF.

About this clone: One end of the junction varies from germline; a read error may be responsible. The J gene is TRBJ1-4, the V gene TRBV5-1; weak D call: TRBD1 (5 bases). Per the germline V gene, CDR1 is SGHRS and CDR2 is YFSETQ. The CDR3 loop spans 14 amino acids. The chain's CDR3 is CASSLGTTIEKLFF. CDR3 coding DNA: TGCGCCAGCAGCTTGGGGACAACTATTGAAAAACTGTTTTTT.

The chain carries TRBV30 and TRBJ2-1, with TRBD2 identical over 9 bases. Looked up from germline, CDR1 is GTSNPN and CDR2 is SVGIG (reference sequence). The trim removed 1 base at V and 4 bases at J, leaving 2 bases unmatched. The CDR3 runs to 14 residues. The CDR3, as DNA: TGTGCCTGGAGTGAGACTAGCGGTTACAATGAGCAGTTCTTC. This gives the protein CAWSETSGYNEQFF.

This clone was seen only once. The CDR3 coding sequence is TGTGCCAGCAGTCCACTAGCAGATGGCACAGATACGCAGTATTTT. This gives the protein CASSPLADGTDTQYF. V is TRBV27 and J is TRBJ2-3, with a possible D match to TRBD2 (6 bases). Germline loops: CDR1 MNHEY, CDR2 SMNVEV (reference sequence). Trimming stripped 5 bases from V and 1 base from J, with 13 bases between. The CDR3 is made up of 15 amino acids.

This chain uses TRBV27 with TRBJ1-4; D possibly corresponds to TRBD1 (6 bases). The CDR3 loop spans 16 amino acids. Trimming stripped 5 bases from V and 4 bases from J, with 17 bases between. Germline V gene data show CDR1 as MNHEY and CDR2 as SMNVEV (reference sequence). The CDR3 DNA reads TGTGCCAGCAGTCCCCTCCGGGGGGGCTTTAATGAAAAACTGTTTTTT. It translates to CASSPLRGGFNEKLFF.

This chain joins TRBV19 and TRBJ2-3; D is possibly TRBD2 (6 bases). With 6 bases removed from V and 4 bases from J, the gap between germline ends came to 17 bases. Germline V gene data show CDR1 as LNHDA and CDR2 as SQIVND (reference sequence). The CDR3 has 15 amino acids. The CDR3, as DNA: TGTGCCAGTAGCGACCGGGACGGAGGGGCAGATACGCAGTATTTT. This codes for CASSDRDGGADTQYF.

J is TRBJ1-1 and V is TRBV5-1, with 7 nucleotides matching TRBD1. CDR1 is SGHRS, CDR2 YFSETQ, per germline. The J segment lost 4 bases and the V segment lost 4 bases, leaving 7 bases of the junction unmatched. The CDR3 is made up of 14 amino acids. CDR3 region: CASSLRAGGTEAFF. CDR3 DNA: TGCGCCAGCAGCCTCCGGGCAGGGGGCACTGAAGCTTTCTTT.

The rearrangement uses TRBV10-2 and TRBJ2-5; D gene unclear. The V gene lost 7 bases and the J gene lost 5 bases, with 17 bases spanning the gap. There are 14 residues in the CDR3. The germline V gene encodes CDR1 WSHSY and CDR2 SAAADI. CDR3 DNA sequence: TGCGCCAGCAATCCGTCGGGTCCTCGGGAGACCCAGTACTTC. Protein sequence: CASNPSGPRETQYF.

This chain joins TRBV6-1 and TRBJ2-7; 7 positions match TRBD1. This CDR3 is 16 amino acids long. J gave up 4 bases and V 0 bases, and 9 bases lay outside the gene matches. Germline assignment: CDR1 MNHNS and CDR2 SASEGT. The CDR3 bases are TGTGCCAGCAGTGAAGCGCTGGGGGAACAGGGGTACGAGCAGTACGTC. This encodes CASSEALGEQGYEQYV.

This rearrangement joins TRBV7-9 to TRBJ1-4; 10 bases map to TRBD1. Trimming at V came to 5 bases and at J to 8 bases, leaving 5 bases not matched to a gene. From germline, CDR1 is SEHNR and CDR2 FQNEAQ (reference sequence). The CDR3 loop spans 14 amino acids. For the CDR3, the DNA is TGTGCCAGCAGCCAGGGACAGGGGAGCGAAAAACTGTTTTTT. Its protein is CASSQGQGSEKLFF. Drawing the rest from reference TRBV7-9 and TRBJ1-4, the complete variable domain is DTGVSQNPRHKITKRGQNVTFRCDPISEHNRLYWYRQTLGQGPEFLTYFQNEAQLEKSRLLSDRFSAERPKGSFSTLEIQRTEQGDSAMYLCASSQGQGSEKLFFGSGTQLSVL.

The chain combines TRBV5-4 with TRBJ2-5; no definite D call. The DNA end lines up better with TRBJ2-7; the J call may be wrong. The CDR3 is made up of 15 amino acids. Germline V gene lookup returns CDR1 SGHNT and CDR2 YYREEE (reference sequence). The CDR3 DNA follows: TGTGCCAGCAGCTTGAGTAGAACCCCTCTCTCCGAGCAGTACTTC. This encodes CASSLSRTPLSEQYF.

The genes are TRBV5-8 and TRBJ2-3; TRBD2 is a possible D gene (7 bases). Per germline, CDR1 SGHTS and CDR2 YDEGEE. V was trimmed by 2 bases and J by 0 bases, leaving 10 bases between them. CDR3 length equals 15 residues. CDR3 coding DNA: TGTGCCAGCAGCTTCGGGGGGCCTAGCACAGATACGCAGTATTTT. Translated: CASSFGGPSTDTQYF.

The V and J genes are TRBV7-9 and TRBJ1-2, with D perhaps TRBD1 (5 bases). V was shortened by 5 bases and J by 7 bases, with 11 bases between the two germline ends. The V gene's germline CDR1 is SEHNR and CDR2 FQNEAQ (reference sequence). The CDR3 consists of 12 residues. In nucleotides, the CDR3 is TGTGCCAGCAGCCTAGTAGGGGTTGGCTACACCTTC. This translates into CASSLVGVGYTF. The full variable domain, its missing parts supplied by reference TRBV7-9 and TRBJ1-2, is DTGVSQNPRHKITKRGQNVTFRCDPISEHNRLYWYRQTLGQGPEFLTYFQNEAQLEKSRLLSDRFSAERPKGSFSTLEIQRTEQGDSAMYLCASSLVGVGYTFGSGTRLTVV.

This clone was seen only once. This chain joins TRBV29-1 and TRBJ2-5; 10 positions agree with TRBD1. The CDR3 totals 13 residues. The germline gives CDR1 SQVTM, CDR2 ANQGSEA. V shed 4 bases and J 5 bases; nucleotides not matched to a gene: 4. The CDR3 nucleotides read TGCAGCGTTGTTAGGACAGGGGGGGAGACCCAGTACTTC. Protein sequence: CSVVRTGGETQYF.

The CDR3 spells CASRTAFSGNTIYF. CDR3 nucleotide sequence: TGTGCCAGCAGGACAGCCTTCTCTGGAAACACCATATATTTT. The gene calls are TRBV6-1 and TRBJ1-3, with D possibly matching TRBD1 (5 bases). CDR3 length: 14 residues. Germline V lookup: CDR1 MNHNS, CDR2 SASEGT. V dropped 6 bases and J dropped 0 bases, with 9 bases sitting between them.

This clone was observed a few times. CDR3 sequence: CSARLTGELFF. As DNA, the CDR3 is TGCAGTGCTAGACTCACCGGGGAGCTGTTTTTT. This chain links TRBV20-1 with TRBJ2-2; D remains ambiguous. This CDR3 contains 11 residues. CDR1 and CDR2 from the germline V gene are DFQATT and SNEGSKA (reference sequence). V lost 2 bases, J lost 4 bases, and 2 bases lay in between.

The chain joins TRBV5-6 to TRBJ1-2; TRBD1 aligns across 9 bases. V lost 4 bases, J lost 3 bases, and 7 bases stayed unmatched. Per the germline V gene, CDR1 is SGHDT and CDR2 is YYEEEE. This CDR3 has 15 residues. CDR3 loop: CASSPPGQGDYGYTF. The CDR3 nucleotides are TGTGCCAGCAGCCCCCCGGGACAGGGTGACTATGGCTACACCTTC.

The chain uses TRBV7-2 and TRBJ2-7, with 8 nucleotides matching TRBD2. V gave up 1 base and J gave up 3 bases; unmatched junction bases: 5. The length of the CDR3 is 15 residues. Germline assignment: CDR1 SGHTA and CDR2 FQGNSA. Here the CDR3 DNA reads TGTGCCAGCAGCTTAGGAGCGGGAGCAATCTACGAGCAGTACGTC. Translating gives CASSLGAGAIYEQYV.

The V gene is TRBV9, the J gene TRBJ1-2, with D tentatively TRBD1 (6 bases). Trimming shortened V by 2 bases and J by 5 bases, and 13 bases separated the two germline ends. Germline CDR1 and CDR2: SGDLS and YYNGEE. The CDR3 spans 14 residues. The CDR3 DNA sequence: TGTGCCAGCAGCGTTGGGGGCCAAATGTATGGCTACACCTTC. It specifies CASSVGGQMYGYTF.

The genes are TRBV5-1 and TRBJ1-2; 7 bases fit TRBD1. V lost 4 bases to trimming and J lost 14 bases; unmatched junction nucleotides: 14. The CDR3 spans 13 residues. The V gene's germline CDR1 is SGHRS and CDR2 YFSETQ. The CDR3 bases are TGCGCCAGCAGCCTCAGACAGGGCCCGCCTATGACCTTC. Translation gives CASSLRQGPPMTF.

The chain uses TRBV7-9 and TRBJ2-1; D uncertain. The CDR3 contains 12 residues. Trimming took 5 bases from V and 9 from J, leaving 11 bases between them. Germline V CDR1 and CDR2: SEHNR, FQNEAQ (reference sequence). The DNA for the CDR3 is TGTGCCAGCAGCCCGAGTAGTCCTGAGCAGTTCTTC. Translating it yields CASSPSSPEQFF.

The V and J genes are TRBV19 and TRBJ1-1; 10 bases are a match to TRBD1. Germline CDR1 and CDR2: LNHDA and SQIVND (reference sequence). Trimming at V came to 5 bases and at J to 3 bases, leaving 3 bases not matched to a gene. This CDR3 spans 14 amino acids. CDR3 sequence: CASSSGQGYTEAFF. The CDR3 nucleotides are TGTGCCAGTAGTTCGGGACAGGGGTACACTGAAGCTTTCTTT. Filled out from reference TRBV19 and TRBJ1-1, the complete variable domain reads DGGITQSPKYLFRKEGQNVTLSCEQNLNHDAMYWYRQDPGQGLRLIYYSQIVNDFQKGDIAEGYSVSREKKESFPLTVTSAQKNPTAFYLCASSSGQGYTEAFFGQGTRLTVV.

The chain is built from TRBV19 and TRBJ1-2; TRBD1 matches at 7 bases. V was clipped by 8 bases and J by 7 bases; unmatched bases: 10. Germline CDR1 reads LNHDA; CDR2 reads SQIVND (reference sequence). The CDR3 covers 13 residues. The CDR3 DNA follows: TGTGCCAGTCGACCCCAGGGGGTTACTGGCTACACCTTC. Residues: CASRPQGVTGYTF.

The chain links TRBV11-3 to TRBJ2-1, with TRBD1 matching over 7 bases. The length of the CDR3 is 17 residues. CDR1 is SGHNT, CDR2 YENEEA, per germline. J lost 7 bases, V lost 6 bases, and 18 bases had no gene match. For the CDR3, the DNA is TGTGCCAGCAGTCGTCGGCTCAGGGGGTTTGGTAGGAATGAGCAGTTCTTC. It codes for CASSRRLRGFGRNEQFF.

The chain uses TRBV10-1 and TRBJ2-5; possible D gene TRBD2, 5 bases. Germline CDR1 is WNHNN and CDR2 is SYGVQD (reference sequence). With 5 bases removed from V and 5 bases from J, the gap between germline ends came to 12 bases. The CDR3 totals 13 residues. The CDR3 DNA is TGCGCCAGCAGTCCGTCGGGAAGGGAGACCCAGTACTTC. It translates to CASSPSGRETQYF.